The next 13 T cell receptor beta chains were all read from a single sample in a study of blood T cell repertoires in COVID-19. Measured with immunoSEQ multiplex PCR; TCRdb has only the in-frame clones, and not every one. The profile shows roughly 290,000 clones, 90% of them singletons. The sequenced material came from PBMCs or T cells enriched from blood (not recorded which). The origin of the receptors is a woman aged 18-30 years with acute COVID-19.

This clone came up a few times. The gene calls are TRBV5-5 and TRBJ1-2; 7 bases match TRBD1. The CDR3 is 15 amino acids. After removal of 4 bases from V and 0 bases from J, the junction contained 6 bases not matched to a gene. Germline loops: CDR1 SGHKS, CDR2 YYEKEE (reference sequence). CDR3 sequence (DNA): TGTGCCAGCAGCATGCCGACAGGGACTAACTATGGCTACACCTTC. Translation gives CASSMPTGTNYGYTF.

This clone occurred a few times. The J gene is TRBJ1-4, the V gene TRBV20-1, with D unresolved. Trimming stripped 4 bases from V and 11 bases from J, with 11 bases between. The germline CDR1 and CDR2 sequences are DFQATT and SNEGSKA (reference sequence). CDR3 length: 11 residues. The CDR3, as DNA: TGCAGTGCTACTTCATCGGGGAAACTGTTTTTT. Translating gives CSATSSGKLFF.

V and J are TRBV7-2 and TRBJ2-4, with D maybe TRBD1 (6 bases). CDR3 length equals 16 residues. Trimming shortened V by 6 bases and J by 0 bases, and 15 bases separated the two germline ends. Germline V gene data show CDR1 as SGHTA and CDR2 as FQGNSA. The CDR3 spells CASSQQGTLAKNIQYF. CDR3 DNA: TGTGCCAGCAGTCAACAGGGAACTCTAGCCAAAAACATTCAGTACTTC. Based on the CDR3 plus reference TRBV7-2 and TRBJ2-4, the full variable domain is GAGVSQSPSNKVTEKGKDVELRCDPISGHTALYWYRQSLGQGLEFLIYFQGNSAPDKSGLPSDRFSAERTGGSVSTLTIQRTQQEDSAVYLCASSQQGTLAKNIQYFGAGTRLSVL.

This chain links TRBV6-2 or TRBV6-3 with TRBJ2-3, with D maybe TRBD2 (6 bases). The CDR3 has 14 amino acids. Per the germline V gene, CDR1 is MNHEY and CDR2 is SVGEGT. V lost 7 bases, J lost 2 bases, and 13 bases lay in between. CDR3 amino acids: CASTPGLLTDTQYF. The CDR3 nucleotides read TGTGCCAGCACCCCGGGACTCCTCACAGATACGCAGTATTTT.

The chain links TRBV10-3 to TRBJ2-7; 8 nucleotides match TRBD2. This CDR3 is built from 16 residues. Looked up from germline, CDR1 is ENHRY and CDR2 is SYGVKD. V lost 6 bases and J lost 3; bases outside the gene matches: 13. CDR3: CAISRPGERGNYEQYF. The CDR3 DNA reads TGTGCCATCAGCCGACCGGGGGAGCGGGGGAACTACGAGCAGTACTTC.

The rearrangement links TRBV14 to TRBJ2-5; maybe TRBD2 (5 bases). This CDR3 spans 16 amino acids. Germline V gives CDR1 SGHDN, CDR2 FVKESK. Trimming left V 2 bases short and J 1 base short, with 14 bases between. The CDR3, as DNA: TGTGCCAGCAGCCAACTTTTCGGGGTCCCCCAAGAGACCCAGTACTTC. It is translated as CASSQLFGVPQETQYF.

The gene calls are TRBV19 and TRBJ2-3, with TRBD2 identical over 9 bases. The CDR3 runs 16 residues. Trimming cost V 4 bases and J 2 bases; bases outside gene matches: 7. The germline gives CDR1 LNHDA, CDR2 SQIVND (reference sequence). The CDR3 nucleotides read TGTGCCAGTAGTACCCTAGCGGGGACTGCCACAGATACGCAGTATTTT. Translation gives CASSTLAGTATDTQYF.

The gene calls are TRBV30 and TRBJ2-5, with a tentative D call TRBD2 (5 bases). This CDR3 region has 14 residues. Germline values: CDR1 GTSNPN, CDR2 SVGIG (reference sequence). V lost 0 bases and J 3 bases, leaving 11 bases between the germline ends. This CDR3 is CAWSVGLAKETQYF. The CDR3 nucleotides are TGTGCCTGGAGTGTAGGGCTAGCCAAAGAGACCCAGTACTTC.

CDR3 DNA: TGTGCCAGCTCACCCGGACAGAGCACTGAAGCTTTCTTT. It is translated as CASSPGQSTEAFF. The V and J genes are TRBV18 and TRBJ1-1, with D possibly being TRBD1 (6 bases). V was shortened by 3 bases and J by 4 bases, with 9 bases between the two germline ends. The CDR3 covers 13 residues. Germline V CDR1 and CDR2: KGHSH, LQKENI.

The genes are TRBV6-5 and TRBJ2-7; 8 bases line up with TRBD2. There are 13 residues in the CDR3. The germline V gene encodes CDR1 MNHEY and CDR2 SVGAGI. V lost 5 bases and J lost 4; bases outside the gene matches: 4. The CDR3 region has the DNA TGTGCCAGCAGTCCTCGGGAGGGGTACGAGCAGTACTTC. It is translated as CASSPREGYEQYF.

This chain joins TRBV9 and TRBJ2-2; D unresolved. The CDR3 contains 15 residues. Per the germline V gene, CDR1 is SGDLS and CDR2 is YYNGEE. The germline V and J ends were trimmed by 1 base and 2 bases, with 9 bases remaining between them. For the CDR3, the DNA is TGTGCCAGCAGCGTATCATGGAGAAACACCGGGGAGCTGTTTTTT. Residues: CASSVSWRNTGELFF.

The chain joins TRBV30 to TRBJ1-3; TRBD1 aligns across 8 bases. Germline trimming cut 1 base from V and 0 bases from J; bases unmatched to any gene: 5. Germline CDR1 is GTSNPN and CDR2 is SVGIG (reference sequence). The CDR3 is 16 residues long. In DNA, the CDR3 is TGTGCCTGGAGTGGCACCACAGGGGGCTCTGGAAACACCATATATTTT. It specifies CAWSGTTGGSGNTIYF.

J is TRBJ1-1 and V is TRBV7-2; D not resolved. The CDR3 runs 16 residues. The germline CDR1 and CDR2 sequences are SGHTA and FQGNSA. V lost 3 bases and J lost 1, with 15 bases in between. The CDR3, as DNA: TGTGCCAGCAGCTTCAGTGGACTACGGGGGAACACTGAAGCTTTCTTT. Its protein product is CASSFSGLRGNTEAFF.